The 14 T cell receptor beta chains in this list originate from one sample, sequenced in a study of blood T cell repertoires in COVID-19. Clones were read by immunoSEQ multiplex PCR, and TCRdb kept only the in-frame ones, dropping some. The sample yields approximately 220,000 clones, about four fifths seen once. The sample consisted of PBMCs or T cells enriched from blood (not recorded which). These receptors all come from a woman aged 45 to 65 who had been exposed to COVID-19.

V and J are TRBV21-1 and TRBJ2-5; whether TRBD2, the table's D call, matches the DNA was not checked. TRBV21-1 is a documented pseudogene. The CDR3 extends over 15 amino acids. CDR3 protein: CASSKRGLYRETQYF. In DNA, the CDR3 is TGTGCCAGCAGCAAAAGGGGACTCTACCGAGAGACCCAGTACTTC.

The rearrangement links TRBV21-1 to TRBJ1-5; the D call TRBD1 from the table was never checked on the DNA. TRBV21-1 is tagged as a pseudogene. The CDR3 spans 19 residues. The CDR3 sequence: CASSNAGRGHRNSNQPQHF. CDR3 in DNA: TGTGCCAGCAGCAATGCCGGCAGGGGGCATCGGAATAGCAATCAGCCCCAGCATTTT.

The V call is TRBV27, the J call TRBJ2-1; tentatively, D is TRBD2 (6 bases). The CDR3 extends over 14 amino acids. Germline CDR1 and CDR2: MNHEY and SMNVEV (reference sequence). V was clipped by 7 bases and J by 2 bases, with 12 bases between them. The CDR3 bases are TGTGCCAGCACACGGGGGAGTCCCTACAATGAGCAGTTCTTC. This gives the protein CASTRGSPYNEQFF.

This clone appeared a few times. The sample contains more than one DNA sequence encoding this CDR3. The rearrangement joins TRBV6-5 to TRBJ1-6; 7 bases are shared with TRBD1. The V and J ends lost 6 bases and 7 bases, in that order; junction bases with no gene match: 3. Looked up from germline, CDR1 is MNHEY and CDR2 is SVGAGI. The CDR3 length is 13 residues. This CDR3 reads CASRRQGNSPLHF. Here the CDR3 DNA reads TGTGCCAGCAGGCGACAGGGCAATTCACCCCTCCACTTT.

The rearrangement uses TRBV3-1 (or the pseudogene TRBV3-2) and TRBJ1-3, with 9 positions matching TRBD1. The length of the CDR3 is 16 residues. The trim removed 5 bases at V and 3 bases at J, leaving 8 bases unmatched. Germline CDR1 and CDR2: LGHDT and YNNKEL (reference sequence). In DNA form, the CDR3 reads TGTGCCAGCAGCGATTCGGACAGGGGTCTTGGAAACACCATATATTTT. As protein: CASSDSDRGLGNTIYF.

The genes are TRBV12-5 and TRBJ1-3; no clear D. Between the trimmed V and J ends, which lost 0 bases and 0 bases, there was a span of 15 bases. This CDR3 region has 18 residues. Germline V CDR1 and CDR2: LGHNT, FRNRAP. CDR3 region: CASGLVRAGSPSGNTIYF. CDR3 in DNA: TGTGCTAGTGGTTTGGTACGCGCGGGCTCCCCCTCTGGAAACACCATATATTTT.

The V and J genes are TRBV20-1 and TRBJ2-5; no clear D gene. The V gene lost 3 bases and the J gene lost 5 bases, with 4 bases spanning the gap. Germline CDR1 and CDR2: DFQATT and SNEGSKA (reference sequence). The CDR3 is made up of 10 amino acids. CDR3 region: CSASQETQYF. The CDR3 nucleotides are TGCAGTGCTAGCCAGGAGACCCAGTACTTC.

At least ten counts were recorded for this clone. V gene TRBV19 combines with J gene TRBJ2-7, with TRBD2 matching over 8 bases. V lost 3 bases and J lost 3; bases outside the gene matches: 4. Germline assignment: CDR1 LNHDA and CDR2 SQIVND (reference sequence). This CDR3 spans 14 amino acids. The chain's CDR3 is CASSIGTSGYEQYF. In nucleotides, the CDR3 is TGTGCCAGTAGTATTGGTACTAGCGGCTACGAGCAGTACTTC.

The J gene is TRBJ2-7, the V gene TRBV2, with a weak D call TRBD1 (6 bases). V was shortened by 6 bases and J by 7 bases, with 10 bases between the two germline ends. Germline loops: CDR1 SNHLY, CDR2 FYNNEI. The CDR3 totals 11 residues. CDR3 coding DNA: TGTGCCAGCAGGAGGGGGAAGGAGCAGTACTTC. It translates to CASRRGKEQYF.

This CDR3 reads CSASFRQGPYEQYF. The DNA of the CDR3 is TGCAGTGCTAGTTTCCGACAGGGTCCGTACGAGCAGTACTTC. The gene calls are TRBV20-1 and TRBJ2-7, with 7 bases lining up with TRBD1. This CDR3 has 14 amino acids. The V segment lost 3 bases and the J segment 4 bases; nucleotides outside the gene matches: 9. In germline, CDR1 is DFQATT, CDR2 SNEGSKA (reference sequence).

V is TRBV5-1 and J is TRBJ1-1; maybe TRBD1 (5 bases). V was clipped by 0 bases and J by 1 base, with 10 bases between them. This CDR3 spans 15 amino acids. Germline CDR1 SGHRS, CDR2 YFSETQ. The CDR3 protein is CASSLGTTGNTEAFF. Here the CDR3 DNA reads TGCGCCAGCAGCTTGGGGACCACAGGGAACACTGAAGCTTTCTTT.

The chain recombines TRBV5-4 with TRBJ2-3; TRBD2 aligns across 7 bases. From germline, CDR1 is SGHNT and CDR2 YYREEE (reference sequence). After removal of 1 base from V and 2 bases from J, the junction contained 4 bases not matched to a gene. This CDR3 contains 15 residues. The CDR3 bases are TGTGCCAGCAGCTTGTGGGGAGGGTACACAGATACGCAGTATTTT. Translated, it gives CASSLWGGYTDTQYF.

The V call is TRBV15, the J call TRBJ2-1; TRBD2 matches 8 bases. The ends lost 2 bases at V and 3 bases at J; junction bases unmatched: 3. The CDR3 consists of 15 residues. Germline V gives CDR1 LNHNV, CDR2 YYDKDF (reference sequence). The CDR3 here is CATSRSGTSYNEQFF. The CDR3 bases are TGTGCCACCAGCAGATCCGGGACTAGCTACAATGAGCAGTTCTTC.

A single count supports this clone. The chain recombines TRBV12-3 or TRBV12-4 with TRBJ2-1; D not certain. With 3 bases removed from V and 10 bases from J, the gap between germline ends came to 13 bases. The CDR3 consists of 13 residues. The CDR3 DNA is TGTGCCAGCAGTTTTCCCCCCCTAGGAGAGCAGTTCTTC. This gives the protein CASSFPPLGEQFF.